One TCR beta chain is described in this entry. Its antigen is currently unknown. This specimen belongs to a study of cytomegalovirus exposure and HLA in healthy donors. The study, taken as a whole, reports: Judged likely to be a sequencing artifact was a cluster of highly shared sequence variants. In a later analysis, compared with equally common non-associated chains, HLA-associated beta chains were more expanded.

V was pared by 5 bases and J by 2 bases, with 27 bases between. This CDR3 has 19 residues. In germline, CDR1 is MDHEN, CDR2 SYDVKM. Healthy people donating bone marrow made up the donors. PCR primers comprised 60 Vbeta and 13 Jbeta primers. Measured with immunoSEQ multiplex PCR; TCRdb has only the in-frame clones, and not every one. This sample has tens of thousands of clones, with about 78% found just once. The chain joins TRBV28 to TRBJ1-1, with D hard to call. The TCR was taken from a woman between 40 and 50 years old in good health and CMV-seropositive. The sample consisted of PBMCs. The CDR3 here is CASSLRGLTLRGRNTEAFF. In DNA, the CDR3 is TGTGCCAGCAGTCTCCGGGGTTTGACCTTGAGAGGGAGAAACACTGAAGCTTTCTTT.